This T cell receptor beta chain derives from a study of shared clonotypes between healthy human individuals. Study context: The donors, a couple of women and a few men, were aged 18 to 49.

Comment on this clone: As yet, its antigen is unknown.

The V and J ends lost 7 bases and 2 bases respectively, with 12 bases between them. The CDR3 spans 13 residues. The germline V gene encodes CDR1 MGHDK and CDR2 SYGVNS. Study results and limitations: Compared with clonotypes that all four donors shared, non-shared clonotypes had lower generation probabilities.

Clones were read by immunoSEQ multiplex PCR, and TCRdb kept only the in-frame ones, dropping some. The table records 400,000 or so clones, 90% to 98% of them present only once. The chain joins TRBV25-1 to TRBJ2-7; tentatively, D is TRBD1 (5 bases). Sequenced input: memory CD8+ T cells sorted from blood. Noted subset: CD45RO+ cells pooled with CCR7-negative TemRA cells. This receptor was obtained from a man younger than 45 in good health. CDR3 loop: CASNQGSTYEQYF. The CDR3 DNA sequence: TGTGCCAGCAACCAGGGTAGTACCTACGAGCAGTACTTC.